A selection of T cell receptor beta chains follows, all from one sample in a study of blood T cell repertoires in COVID-19. Clones were read by immunoSEQ multiplex PCR, and TCRdb kept only the in-frame ones, dropping some. The table lists about 230,000 clones, about 83% of them singletons. The source material was peripheral blood. The receptors were sampled from an older man with acute or convalescent COVID-19. The CDR3 runs from the conserved cysteine through the conserved F or W. Fields, in order: D gene, clone size, J gene, V gene, CDR3 DNA, CDR3 protein. D genes are given only for firm matches. The size field is filled for only some rows; it gives once, few, many or a size class.

TRBD2 | . | TRBJ2-1 | TRBV3-1/TRBV3-2 | TGTGCCAGCAGCCAAGGGACTAGCGGGGGGTTTTACAATGAGCAGTTCTTC | CASSQGTSGGFYNEQFF
. | . | TRBJ1-1 | TRBV3-1/TRBV3-2 | TGTGCCAGCAGCCAAGATTGGGGCAGGGGCACTGAAGCTTTCTTT | CASSQDWGRGTEAFF
TRBD1 | few | TRBJ2-7 | TRBV11-2 | TGTGCCAGCAGCCAAAATTGGGACAGCTCCTACGAGCAGTACTTC | CASSQNWDSSYEQYF
. | . | TRBJ2-1 | TRBV12-3/TRBV12-4 | TGTGCCAGCAGGGACGGGAGTAGAGAGCAGTTCTTC | CASRDGSREQFF
TRBD2 | . | TRBJ2-1 | TRBV7-2 | TGTGCCAGCAGCTTAGGACCAGCGGGGGGGCCGTACAATGAGCAGTTCTTC | CASSLGPAGGPYNEQFF
TRBD1 | . | TRBJ2-1 | TRBV12-5 | TGTGCTAGTGGTTTGTCGGCCGACAGGGTACCCTACAATGAGCAGTTCTTC | CASGLSADRVPYNEQFF
. | few | TRBJ1-5 | TRBV7-9 | TGTGCCAGCAGCCCGGACTCCCAGCCCCAGCATTTT | CASSPDSQPQHF
TRBD2 | . | TRBJ2-1 | TRBV5-6 | TGTGCCAGCAGCTACTCTAGCGGAACTTACTACAATGAGCAGTTCTTC | CASSYSSGTYYNEQFF
TRBD2 | few | TRBJ2-7 | TRBV2 | TGTGCCAGCAGGGGACTATACTACGAGCAGTACTTC | CASRGLYYEQYF
TRBD2 | . | TRBJ2-7 | TRBV7-2 | TGTGCCAGCAGCCAAGGACTAGCGGGACCCTACGAGCAGTACTTC | CASSQGLAGPYEQYF
. | . | TRBJ2-5 | TRBV28 | TGTGCCAGCAGTTTATCTGTCAGGGGTGAGACCCAGTACTTC | CASSLSVRGETQYF
. | . | TRBJ1-1 | TRBV30 | TGTGCCTGGGCTTACGGGGGTTCGGGAACTGAAGCTTTCTTT | CAWAYGGSGTEAFF
TRBD1 | once | TRBJ1-3 | TRBV5-1 | TGCGCCAGCAGCTTTGGGACAGATCTACACTCTGGAAACACCATATATTTT | CASSFGTDLHSGNTIYF
. | . | TRBJ2-1 | TRBV3-1/TRBV3-2 | TGTGCCAGCAGCCAAGGGTTGACTAGTCAAAGATTTGAGCAGTTCTTC | CASSQGLTSQRFEQFF
. | . | TRBJ1-2 | TRBV6-2/TRBV6-3 | TGTGCCAGCAGTCAACCCGAGGGATACTATGGCTACACCTTC | CASSQPEGYYGYTF
. | . | TRBJ2-3 | TRBV6-1 | TGTGCCAGCAGCGCCGGCGGGGGCACAGATACGCAGTATTTT | CASSAGGGTDTQYF
TRBD2 | . | TRBJ2-3 | TRBV7-9 | TGTGCCAGCAGCTCCGCGGGGGGGCGTGCAGATACGCAGTATTTT | CASSSAGGRADTQYF
TRBD2 | . | TRBJ2-3 | TRBV11-3 | TGTGCCAGCAGCCCCGGACTAGCGGGAGATATGCGCACAGATACGCAGTATTTT | CASSPGLAGDMRTDTQYF
TRBD2 | . | TRBJ2-3 | TRBV18 | TGTGCCAGCTCACCATCTGCGGGAGGGGGAGATACGCAGTATTTT | CASSPSAGGGDTQYF